One and the same sample provided the 7 T cell receptor beta chains below, sequenced in a study of shared clonotypes between healthy human individuals (dated by TCRdb to 2018 to 2020). Library preparation used the immunoSEQ multiplex PCR assay. The clones in this table, taken by TCRdb from immuneACCESS, are in-frame only. Not every clone is retained; where verified, under half of the shortfall comes from an unresolved V gene, and the cause of the rest is unknown. This sample lists about 1 million clones; more than 60% were detected once. The ten largest account for approximately 1.5% of the sample. The sequenced material came from memory CD4+ T cells sorted from blood. The cell subset or site label, as the study defines it: CD45RA-negative fraction. The receptor source for this set is a man younger than 30 in good health.

V is TRBV14 and J is TRBJ2-1; a weak D match, TRBD2 (6 bases). Germline CDR1 reads SGHDN; CDR2 reads FVKESK. V lost 1 base and J 6 bases, leaving 7 bases between the germline ends. The CDR3 has 13 amino acids. CDR3 region: CASSQGTINEQFF. DNA of the CDR3: TGTGCCAGCAGCCAAGGGACTATCAATGAGCAGTTCTTC.

Comment on this clone: Additional DNA sequences in this sample encode the identical CDR3. The chain has TRBV5-4 and TRBJ2-3, with no clear D. Trimming took 0 bases from V and 2 from J, leaving 4 bases between them. CDR1 and CDR2 from the germline V gene are SGHNT and YYREEE (reference sequence). The CDR3 runs 13 residues. The CDR3 DNA is TGTGCCAGCAGCTTGGCCACCACAGATACGCAGTATTTT. It specifies CASSLATTDTQYF. Full variable domain (rest looked up from reference TRBV5-4 and TRBJ2-3): ETGVTQSPTHLIKTRGQQVTLRCSSQSGHNTVSWYQQALGQGPQFIFQYYREEENGRGNFPPRFSGLQFPNYSSELNVNALELDDSALYLCASSLATTDTQYFGPGTRLTVL.

V gene TRBV28 combines with J gene TRBJ1-2; 7 bases agree with TRBD1. This CDR3 region has 14 residues. The germline V gene encodes CDR1 MDHEN and CDR2 SYDVKM. V trimming: 6 bases; J trimming: 5 bases; junction bases outside the gene matches: 9. CDR3 sequence: CASRRAGGGYGYTF. The CDR3 nucleotides are TGTGCCAGCAGAAGAGCAGGGGGAGGGTATGGCTACACCTTC.

CDR3 in amino acids: CASSPGLAGFHEQFF. The CDR3 nucleotides read TGTGCCAGCAGCCCGGGACTAGCGGGGTTCCATGAGCAGTTCTTC. This sequence joins TRBV6-5 and TRBJ2-1; 13 nucleotides line up with TRBD2. Germline CDR1 and CDR2: MNHEY and SVGAGI. CDR3 size: 15 residues. Germline trimming cut 6 bases from V and 8 bases from J; bases unmatched to any gene: 7.

The gene calls are TRBV29-1 and TRBJ2-5; TRBD1 might be the D (6 bases). CDR3 length: 13 amino acids. Deletions cut 7 bases from V and 5 bases from J, with 17 bases between. The germline V gene has CDR1 SQVTM and CDR2 ANQGSEA. The CDR3 loop is CSARKGDGETQYF. The CDR3 nucleotides read TGCAGCGCCCGAAAGGGGGACGGGGAGACCCAGTACTTC.

V usage is TRBV10-2 and J usage is TRBJ1-2, with 8 positions matching TRBD1. The CDR3 length is 13 residues. CDR1 is WSHSY, CDR2 SAAADI, per germline. J gave up 7 bases and V 4 bases, and 5 bases lay outside the gene matches. In DNA, the CDR3 is TGCGCCAGCAGTGGGACAGGGTTATTTGGCTACACCTTC. Its protein product is CASSGTGLFGYTF.

The chain is built from TRBV5-5 and TRBJ1-1; possibly TRBD1 for D (5 bases). From germline, CDR1 is SGHKS and CDR2 YYEKEE (reference sequence). This CDR3 contains 15 residues. V was pared by 4 bases and J by 2 bases, with 15 bases between. For the CDR3, the DNA is TGTGCCAGCAGCCTCAGGGCAGCACAAAACACTGAAGCTTTCTTT. It specifies CASSLRAAQNTEAFF.